In this sample, the clone carrying this T cell receptor (beta chain) turned up many times. The sample belongs to a study of T cells after yellow fever vaccination. The germline V gene has CDR1 SGHKS and CDR2 YYEKEE (reference sequence). Trimming left V 4 bases short and J 2 bases short, with 6 bases between. This CDR3 contains 13 residues. TCRdb re-called the 5' RACE reads through MiXCR, storing one row per CDR3 protein. In the table there are 95,000 to 150,000 distinct CDR3 sequences, 7.4% of which are singletons. The receptor was isolated from a man aged 18 to 29 who received the YFV17D yellow fever vaccine. This specimen consisted of CD4+ T cells sorted from PBMCs, obtained 10 days after the first yellow fever vaccination. The genes are TRBV5-5 and TRBJ1-4; perhaps TRBD1 as D (5 bases). The chain's CDR3 is CASSGGTNEKLFF. The CDR3 DNA reads TGTGCCAGCAGCGGGGGGACTAATGAAAAACTGTTTTTT.